This is a list of T cell receptor beta chains from one sample in a study of beta chain features in type 1 diabetes. Method: immunoSEQ multiplex PCR; TCRdb's copy keeps in-frame clones and lacks some. This table holds just over 600,000 clones, about 16% found once. Input material: naive CD4+ T cells from blood. The receptors were gathered from a man aged 18 to 35 in good health. Both conserved end residues are part of each CDR3. The D gene is left open where the match is weak. Clone size is given for some rows only: seen once, a few or many times, or a class if the clone is expanded.

>TRBV5-4|TRBJ1-4|TRBD1|few
TGTGCCAGCAGTTCGCCGGGACAGGGGTCTGAAAAACTGTTTTTT
CASSSPGQGSEKLFF
>TRBV30|TRBJ2-5|-|few
TGTGCCTGGAGTAGGGGGGGACAAGAGACCCAGTACTTC
CAWSRGGQETQYF
>TRBV15|TRBJ2-7|TRBD1|-
TGTGCCACCAGCAGAGGCAGGGACAGCTCCTACGAGCAGTACTTC
CATSRGRDSSYEQYF
>TRBV14|TRBJ1-1|-|many
TGTGCCAGCAGCCAGCGGGGCACTGAAGCTTTCTTT
CASSQRGTEAFF
>TRBV6-5|TRBJ1-2|TRBD1|few
TGTGCCAGCAGACTTGGACAGGGCGGCGGCTACACCTTC
CASRLGQGGGYTF
>TRBV11-1|TRBJ2-4|-|-
TGTGCCAGCAGCTTAGGGGACATCAAAAACATTCAGTACTTC
CASSLGDIKNIQYF
>TRBV7-3|TRBJ2-1|TRBD2|few
TGTGCCAGCAGCTCTAGACTAGCGGGGACCCCCTACAATGAGCAGTTCTTC
CASSSRLAGTPYNEQFF
>TRBV5-4|TRBJ2-5|-|-
TGTGCCAGCAGCGTTCGGGAGACCCAGTACTTC
CASSVRETQYF
>TRBV4-2|TRBJ2-7|TRBD1|few
TGTGCCAGCAGCCAAGTCGGGACAGGCCACGAGCAGTACTTC
CASSQVGTGHEQYF
>TRBV7-2|TRBJ2-3|-|-
TGTGCCAGCAGCAGGGGCCCCAGCACAGATACGCAGTATTTT
CASSRGPSTDTQYF
>TRBV14|TRBJ2-7|-|-
TGTGCCAGCAGCCCCAGGGGCTACGAGCAGTACTTC
CASSPRGYEQYF
>TRBV7-9|TRBJ2-7|TRBD1|few
TGTGCCAGCAGCCGGACAGGGGGCACGTCCTACGAGCAGTACTTC
CASSRTGGTSYEQYF
>TRBV27|TRBJ2-1|TRBD2|few
TGTGCCAGCAGTACTTTTGCTAGCGGGAAATTCCTTGAGCAGTTCTTC
CASSTFASGKFLEQFF
>TRBV6-5|TRBJ2-3|-|few
TGTGCCAGCAGTTACTCGGGGCGGGGTAGCACAGATACGCAGTATTTT
CASSYSGRGSTDTQYF
>TRBV28|TRBJ1-2|-|-
TGTGCCAGCAACTATATAGGGAGTTATGGCTACACCTTC
CASNYIGSYGYTF
>TRBV4-2|TRBJ2-3|TRBD2|-
TGTGCCAGCAGCCAGGGCCTAGCGGGAGGACGAGATACGCAGTATTTT
CASSQGLAGGRDTQYF
>TRBV18|TRBJ1-1|-|few
TGTGCCAGCTCACCAGGGTACCCCACTGAAGCTTTCTTT
CASSPGYPTEAFF
>TRBV18|TRBJ1-1|TRBD1|few
TGTGCCAGCTCACCAGAGAGGAGCAGGGGGGCTTTCTTT
CASSPERSRGAFF
>TRBV5-4|TRBJ2-2|-|-
TGTGCCAGCAGCACGCTAGCGAGCACCGGGGAGCTGTTTTTT
CASSTLASTGELFF
>TRBV7-9|TRBJ2-7|-|-
TGTGCCAGCAGCTTCGACAGGTTGGGGGAGCAGTACTTC
CASSFDRLGEQYF
>TRBV5-1|TRBJ1-5|TRBD1|-
TGCGCCAGCAGCCAGGGGACAGGGTATAATCAGCCCCAGCATTTT
CASSQGTGYNQPQHF
>TRBV5-1|TRBJ2-3|-|few
TGCGCCAGCAGCTTAAGGACTCCCCCGAGAGATACGCAGTATTTT
CASSLRTPPRDTQYF
>TRBV7-2|TRBJ2-7|-|few
TGTGCCAGCAGCTTACGCTTACCGTCCTACGAGCAGTACTTC
CASSLRLPSYEQYF
>TRBV28|TRBJ2-2|TRBD2|-
TGTGCCAGCAGTCCCCCGGGACTAGCGGGAAACACCGGGGAGCTGTTTTTT
CASSPPGLAGNTGELFF
>TRBV6-1|TRBJ2-7|TRBD1|-
TGTGCCAGCACCGTAACCGGGACAGGGGGCTACGAGCAGTACTTC
CASTVTGTGGYEQYF
>TRBV5-1|TRBJ1-5|-|few
TGCGCCAGCAGCTTGGGACAGACCAATCAGCCCCAGCATTTT
CASSLGQTNQPQHF
>TRBV29-1|TRBJ2-7|-|few
TGCAGCGTTGGGGCGGGGACGGGCATCTACGAGCAGTACTTC
CSVGAGTGIYEQYF
>TRBV28|TRBJ2-7|-|-
TGTGCCAGCAGCTTGAAGACAGGAGCCTACGAGCAGTACTTC
CASSLKTGAYEQYF
>TRBV4-2|TRBJ2-3|-|few
TGTGCCAGCAGCCAAGATTACGTAACAGGACCAGATACGCAGTATTTT
CASSQDYVTGPDTQYF
>TRBV25-1|TRBJ1-1|-|-
TGTGCCAGCAGTGTCTCTTCGGGGCTACGGAACACTGAAGCTTTCTTT
CASSVSSGLRNTEAFF
>TRBV9|TRBJ2-2|TRBD2|-
TGTGCCAGCAGCGTGCGGACTAGCGGGAGGGAGAACACCGGGGAGCTGTTTTTT
CASSVRTSGRENTGELFF
>TRBV14|TRBJ2-7|-|few
TGTGCCAGCAGCCGCCCGGGACTGATCTCCTACGAGCAGTACTTC
CASSRPGLISYEQYF
>TRBV10-3|TRBJ2-1|-|-
TGTGCCATCAGTTCGACTACACTCCGGAGGAATGAGCAGTTCTTC
CAISSTTLRRNEQFF
>TRBV9|TRBJ2-4|-|few
TGTGCCAGCAGCGCGGACGCTCTAGCCAAAAACATTCAGTACTTC
CASSADALAKNIQYF
>TRBV30|TRBJ2-3|TRBD1|few
TGTGCCTGGAGTGTCCGGACAGGGGTCACAGATACGCAGTATTTT
CAWSVRTGVTDTQYF
>TRBV7-9|TRBJ1-2|-|few
TGTGCCAGCACCCACTCAAGGAGGGAATGTACCTTC
CASTHSRRECTF
>TRBV5-1|TRBJ1-5|TRBD1|few
TGCGCCAGCAGCTTGATACAGGGGGTAGATCAGCCCCAGCATTTT
CASSLIQGVDQPQHF
>TRBV29-1|TRBJ2-6|TRBD1|-
TGCAGCGTCCAACAGGGGGCGTCTGGGGCCAACGTCCTGACTTTC
CSVQQGASGANVLTF
>TRBV7-9|TRBJ2-4|-|-
TGTGCCAGCAGCTCCCCGACTGGCGGAAAAAACATTCAGTACTTC
CASSSPTGGKNIQYF
>TRBV25-1|TRBJ1-2|-|-
TGTGCCAGCAGTGTAGTACCAGGCTATGGCTACACCTTC
CASSVVPGYGYTF
>TRBV9|TRBJ1-5|TRBD1|few
TGTGCCAGCAGCCGACAGGGCGCTTATCAGCCCCAGCATTTT
CASSRQGAYQPQHF
>TRBV28|TRBJ1-2|-|-
TGTGCCAGCAGTTCCCCCCCTAAGGTTGGCTACACCTTC
CASSSPPKVGYTF
>TRBV6-6|TRBJ2-3|-|-
TGTGCCAGCAGCCCAAGCACAGATACGCAGTATTTT
CASSPSTDTQYF
>TRBV18|TRBJ2-1|-|-
TGTGCCAGCGCCACTAGCATCATGAGCAGTGAGCAGTTCTTC
CASATSIMSSEQFF
>TRBV9|TRBJ2-2|TRBD1|-
TGTGCCAGCAGCCCTAATCCGAGACAGGGGGCGTCGGGGGAGCTGTTTTTT
CASSPNPRQGASGELFF
>TRBV4-3|TRBJ1-6|-|few
TGCGCCAGCAGCCCCGTGGAGGGGAAGAATTCACCCCTCCACTTT
CASSPVEGKNSPLHF
>TRBV7-9|TRBJ1-4|TRBD1|few
TGTGCCAGCAGCCCGGACAGGGGGAATGAAAAACTGTTTTTT
CASSPDRGNEKLFF
>TRBV28|TRBJ1-3|-|few
TGTGCCAGCAGTACTGGGCCCTATGGGACCATATATTTT
CASSTGPYGTIYF
>TRBV7-9|TRBJ1-2|TRBD1|few
TGTGCCAGCAGCTTGGCGACAGGGTCCTTTGGCTACACCTTC
CASSLATGSFGYTF
>TRBV9|TRBJ2-7|TRBD2|few
TGTGCCAGCAGCGTCGGACAGCGGGGGAGCGAGCAGTACTTC
CASSVGQRGSEQYF
>TRBV11-1|TRBJ2-4|TRBD1|-
TGTGCCAGCAGCCCCCGGACAGGCGCGGGAAACATTCAGTACTTC
CASSPRTGAGNIQYF
>TRBV9|TRBJ1-6|-|-
TGTGCCAGCAGCGTAGGCACAGCCAGTTTCAATTCACCCCTCCACTTT
CASSVGTASFNSPLHF
>TRBV10-3|TRBJ2-1|-|few
TGTGCCATCAGTGAGTCGTCCGGGCCAGAGCAGTTCTTC
CAISESSGPEQFF
>TRBV18|TRBJ1-5|-|-
TGTGCCAGCTCACGCACAACAGGCCTTGAGAGCAATCAGCCCCAGCATTTT
CASSRTTGLESNQPQHF
>TRBV28|TRBJ2-3|-|few
TGTGCCAGCAGCTCCCCCAGCACAGATACGCAGTATTTT
CASSSPSTDTQYF